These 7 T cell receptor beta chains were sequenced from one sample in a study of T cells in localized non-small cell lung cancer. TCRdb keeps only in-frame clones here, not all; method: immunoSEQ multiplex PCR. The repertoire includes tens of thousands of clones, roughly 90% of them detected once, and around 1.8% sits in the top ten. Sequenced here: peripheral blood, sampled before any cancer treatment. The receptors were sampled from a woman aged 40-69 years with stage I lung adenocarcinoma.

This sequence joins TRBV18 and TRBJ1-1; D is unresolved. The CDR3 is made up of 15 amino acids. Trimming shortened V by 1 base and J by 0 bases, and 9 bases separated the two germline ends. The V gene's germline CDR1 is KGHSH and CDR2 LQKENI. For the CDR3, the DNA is TGTGCCAGCTCACCACGGGAAACCATGAACACTGAAGCTTTCTTT. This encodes CASSPRETMNTEAFF.

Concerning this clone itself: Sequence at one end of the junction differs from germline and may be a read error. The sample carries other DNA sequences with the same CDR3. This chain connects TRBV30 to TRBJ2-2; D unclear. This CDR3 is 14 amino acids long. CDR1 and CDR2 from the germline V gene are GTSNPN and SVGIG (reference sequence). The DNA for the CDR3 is TGTGCTTGGAGTGTCTGGCTTTCCACCGGGGAGCTGTTTTTT. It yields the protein CAWSVWLSTGELFF.

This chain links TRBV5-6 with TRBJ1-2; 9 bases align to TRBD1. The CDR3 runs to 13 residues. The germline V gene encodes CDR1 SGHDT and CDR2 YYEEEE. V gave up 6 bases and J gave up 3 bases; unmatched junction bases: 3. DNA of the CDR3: TGTGCCAGCATTCGGGACAGGGACTATGGCTACACCTTC. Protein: CASIRDRDYGYTF.

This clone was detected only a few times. Here the CDR3 DNA reads TGTGCCAGCAGCTTAGGGGACACTGAAGCTTTCTTT. Translating it yields CASSLGDTEAFF. The chain has TRBV11-2 and TRBJ1-1; D gene unclear. Germline V lookup: CDR1 SGHAT, CDR2 FQNNGV. This CDR3 has 12 residues. The V end lost 1 base, the J end lost 3 bases, and 3 bases lay between the germline ends.

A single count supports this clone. The CDR3 loop reads CSAVRVAEQFF. The CDR3 DNA follows: TGCAGTGCTGTCAGGGTTGCTGAGCAGTTCTTC. This sequence joins TRBV20-1 and TRBJ2-1; D perhaps matches TRBD1 (5 bases). V lost 5 bases, J lost 9 bases, and 11 bases lay in between. The germline V gene encodes CDR1 DFQATT and CDR2 SNEGSKA (reference sequence). The CDR3 is 11 amino acids.

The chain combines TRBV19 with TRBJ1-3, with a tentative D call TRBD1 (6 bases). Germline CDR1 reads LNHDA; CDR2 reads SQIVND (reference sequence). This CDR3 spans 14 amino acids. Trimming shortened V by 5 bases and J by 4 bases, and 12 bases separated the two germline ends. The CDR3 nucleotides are TGTGCCAGTAGTCATCTCGGACAGGGAAACACCATATATTTT. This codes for CASSHLGQGNTIYF.

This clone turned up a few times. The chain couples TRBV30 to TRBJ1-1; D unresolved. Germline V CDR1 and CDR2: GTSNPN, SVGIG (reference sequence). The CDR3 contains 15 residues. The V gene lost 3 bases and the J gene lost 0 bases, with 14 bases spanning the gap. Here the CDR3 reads CAWRSRAPLNTEAFF. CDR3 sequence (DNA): TGTGCCTGGAGGAGCCGGGCCCCTCTGAACACTGAAGCTTTCTTT.